This T cell receptor (beta chain) was found in a study of metastatic and nonmetastatic thyroid tumors. Across the study: Malignant thyroid and benign thyroid patients provided blood and tumor or nodule tissue whose repertoires were compared. Study outcomes and limitations: Benign nodules were reported to have significantly lower TCR beta diversity than malignant thyroid tumors, in blood and tumor.

The CDR3 has 15 residues. V dropped 7 bases and J dropped 4; count of bases not matched to a gene: 9. The germline V gene has CDR1 SGHRS and CDR2 YFSETQ. How the authors handled the data: The distant-metastasis classifier for papillary thyroid cancer was built from CDR3 differences across clinicopathological groups. TCRdb re-clonotyped the PCR reads through MiXCR. These V and J calls rely on TCRdb rather than the paper's analysis. This table has around 31,000 clones, over 20% appearing once. There were no patients who had received any treatment before thyroid surgery. At least ten counts were recorded for this clone. Antigen specificity is unknown. Other DNA sequences in this specimen translate into the identical CDR3.

The sequence derives from a male donor with papillary thyroid cancer or a benign thyroid nodule (not recorded which). Some clones in this sample may be carry-over from other donors' samples. Sequencing input: tumor tissue. This rearrangement joins TRBV5-1 to TRBJ2-1; 9 positions agree with TRBD2. Here the CDR3 reads CASAVSGSEYNEQFF. As DNA, the CDR3 is TGCGCCAGCGCTGTTAGCGGGAGCGAGTACAATGAGCAGTTCTTC.